The clone carrying this TCR beta chain was observed a handful of times. The antigen remains unidentified. This entry belongs to a study of blood T cells in healthy people across ages. Whole-study results and caveats: Long-lived donors carried more naive CD4+ cells and greater diversity than aged donors.

This CDR3 has 18 residues. The germline V gene encodes CDR1 SGHRS and CDR2 YFSETQ. Extractions gave at least 5.5 micrograms of total RNA per sample. Sample-barcoded 5' priming and a J-beta primer mix drove a second PCR of about 6 to 11 cycles. One entry per CDR3 protein results from TCRdb running MiXCR on the 5' RACE reads. This sample has under 1,100,000 distinct CDR3 sequences, with under 30% found just once. This same sample was also part of a study on T cells of mothers and their children.

The rearrangement uses TRBV5-1 and TRBJ2-5, with 13 nucleotides matching TRBD2. The J call may be in error: the DNA end matches TRBJ2-1 better. The sequenced sample was blood. The origin of this receptor is a girl aged 2-10 years in good health. The CDR3 here is CASSYRNGLAGESDEQFF. Written as DNA, the CDR3 is TGCGCCAGCAGCTACCGAAATGGACTAGCGGGAGAGAGCGATGAGCAGTTCTTC.